This T cell receptor (beta chain) derives from a study of radiotherapy plus CTLA-4 blockade in lung cancer. This table comes from immunoSEQ multiplex PCR, and its TCRdb copy is limited to in-frame clones, with some not included. The table includes 25,000 to 35,000 clones, over 75% detected once. Germline CDR1 reads MNHEY; CDR2 reads SVGAGI. This CDR3 contains 15 residues. V gave up 6 bases and J gave up 1 base, with 14 bases separating them. The chain carries TRBV6-5 and TRBJ2-3; D call uncertain. Specimen: peripheral blood, collected from a patient treated with radiotherapy plus ipilimumab. This clonotype originated in a human donor with non-small cell lung cancer who had stable disease on radiotherapy plus ipilimumab. The CDR3: CASSRRGPGTDTQYF. DNA for the CDR3: TGTGCCAGCAGCCGACGAGGACCGGGCACAGATACGCAGTATTTT.